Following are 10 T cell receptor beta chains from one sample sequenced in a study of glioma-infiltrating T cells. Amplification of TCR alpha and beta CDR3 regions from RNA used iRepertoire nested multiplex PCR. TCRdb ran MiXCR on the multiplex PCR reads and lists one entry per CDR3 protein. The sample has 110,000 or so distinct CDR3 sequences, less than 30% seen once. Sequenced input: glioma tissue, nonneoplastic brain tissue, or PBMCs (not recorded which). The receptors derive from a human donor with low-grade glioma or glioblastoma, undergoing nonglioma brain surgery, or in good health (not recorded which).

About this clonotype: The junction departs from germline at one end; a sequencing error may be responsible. CDR3 sequence reads: CAGSATGLDSPLHF. CDR3 nucleotides: TGTGCCGGCAGCGCGACAGGGTTGGATTCACCCCTCCACTTT. V and J are TRBV9 and TRBJ1-6, with 7 nucleotides matching TRBD1. Per germline, CDR1 SGDLS and CDR2 YYNGEE. The CDR3 consists of 14 residues.

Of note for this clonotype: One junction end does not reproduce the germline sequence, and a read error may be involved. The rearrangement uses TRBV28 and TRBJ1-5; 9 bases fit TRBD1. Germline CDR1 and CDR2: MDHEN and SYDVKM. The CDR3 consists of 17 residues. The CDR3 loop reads CASSAATGGLSNQPKHF. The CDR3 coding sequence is TGTGCCAGCAGCGCTGCTACAGGGGGCCTTAGCAATCAGCCCAAGCATTTT.

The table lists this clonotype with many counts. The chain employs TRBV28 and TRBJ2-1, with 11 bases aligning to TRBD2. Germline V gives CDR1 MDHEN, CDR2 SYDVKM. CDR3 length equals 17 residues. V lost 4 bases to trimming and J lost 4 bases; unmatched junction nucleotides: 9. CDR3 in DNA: TGTGCCAGCAGTTCTTCTAGCGGGAGGACCGGGTACAATGAGCAGTTCTTC. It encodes CASSSSSGRTGYNEQFF.

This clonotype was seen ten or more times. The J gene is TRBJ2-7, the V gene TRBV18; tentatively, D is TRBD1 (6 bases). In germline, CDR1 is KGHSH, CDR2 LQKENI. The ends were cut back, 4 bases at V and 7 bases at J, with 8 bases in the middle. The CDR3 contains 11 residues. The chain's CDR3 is CASSQRGEQYF. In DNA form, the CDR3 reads TGTGCCAGCTCACAGAGGGGGGAGCAGTACTTC.

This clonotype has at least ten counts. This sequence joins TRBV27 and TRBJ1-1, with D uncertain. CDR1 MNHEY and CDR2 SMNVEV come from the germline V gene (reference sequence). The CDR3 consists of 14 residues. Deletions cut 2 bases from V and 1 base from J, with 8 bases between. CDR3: CASSLGSTNTEAFF. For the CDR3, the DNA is TGTGCCAGCAGTTTAGGCAGCACGAACACTGAAGCTTTCTTT.

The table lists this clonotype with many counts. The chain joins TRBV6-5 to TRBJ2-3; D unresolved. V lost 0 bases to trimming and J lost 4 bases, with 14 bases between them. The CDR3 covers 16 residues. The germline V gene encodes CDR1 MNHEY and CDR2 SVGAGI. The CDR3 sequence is CASSYSAPGSADTQYF. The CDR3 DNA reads TGTGCCAGCAGTTACTCGGCCCCGGGTTCGGCAGATACGCAGTATTTT.

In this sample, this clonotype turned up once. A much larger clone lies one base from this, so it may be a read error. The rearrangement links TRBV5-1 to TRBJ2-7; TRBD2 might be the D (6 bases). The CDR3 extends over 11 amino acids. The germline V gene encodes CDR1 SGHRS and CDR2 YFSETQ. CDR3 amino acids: CASGLEGEQYF. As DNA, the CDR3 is TGCGCCAGCGGCTTGGAGGGAGAGCAGTACTTC. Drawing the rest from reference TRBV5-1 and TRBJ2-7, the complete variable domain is KAGVTQTPRYLIKTRGQQVTLSCSPISGHRSVSWYQQTPGQGLQFLFEYFSETQRNKGNFPGRFSGRQFSNSRSEMNVSTLELGDSALYLCASGLEGEQYFGPGTRLTVT.

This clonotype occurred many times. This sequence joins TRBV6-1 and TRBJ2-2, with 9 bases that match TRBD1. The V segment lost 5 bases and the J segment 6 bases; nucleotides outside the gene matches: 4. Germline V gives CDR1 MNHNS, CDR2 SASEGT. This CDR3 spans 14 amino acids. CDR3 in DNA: TGTGCCAGCAGTCGACGACAGGGGGCCGGGGAGCTGTTTTTT. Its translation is CASSRRQGAGELFF.

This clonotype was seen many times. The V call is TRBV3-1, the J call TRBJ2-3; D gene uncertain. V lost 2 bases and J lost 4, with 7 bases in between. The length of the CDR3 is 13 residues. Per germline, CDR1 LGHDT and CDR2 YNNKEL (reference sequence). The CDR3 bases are TGTGCCAGCAGCCAAAGAGGCCCAGATACGCAGTATTTT. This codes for CASSQRGPDTQYF.

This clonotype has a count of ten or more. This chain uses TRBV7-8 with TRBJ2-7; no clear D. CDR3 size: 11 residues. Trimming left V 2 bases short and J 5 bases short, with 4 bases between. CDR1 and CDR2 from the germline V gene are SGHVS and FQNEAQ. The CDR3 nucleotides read TGTGCCAGCAGCTTAATGAACGAGCAGTACTTC. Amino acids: CASSLMNEQYF.